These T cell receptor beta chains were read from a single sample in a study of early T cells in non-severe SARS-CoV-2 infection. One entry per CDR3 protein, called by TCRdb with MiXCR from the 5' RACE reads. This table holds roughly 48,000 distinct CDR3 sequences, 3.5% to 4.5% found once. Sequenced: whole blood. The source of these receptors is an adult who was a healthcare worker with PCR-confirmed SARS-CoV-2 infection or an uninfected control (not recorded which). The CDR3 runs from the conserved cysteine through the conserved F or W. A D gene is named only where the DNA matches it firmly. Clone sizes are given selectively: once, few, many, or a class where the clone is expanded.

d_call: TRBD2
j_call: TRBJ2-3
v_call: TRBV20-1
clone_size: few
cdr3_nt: TGCAGTGCCCCCCCTCGGTTGGGCGGGGGGGTGGATACGCAGTATTTT
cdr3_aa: CSAPPRLGGGVDTQYF

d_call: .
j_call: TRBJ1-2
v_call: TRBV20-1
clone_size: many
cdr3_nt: TGCAGTGCTAGAGATGTCGGCAGCGCTAACTATGGCTACACCTTC
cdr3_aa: CSARDVGSANYGYTF

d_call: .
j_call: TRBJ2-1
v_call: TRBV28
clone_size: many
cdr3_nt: TGTGCCAGCAGAGGCCCGAGGCCCAATGAGCAGTTCTTC
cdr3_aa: CASRGPRPNEQFF

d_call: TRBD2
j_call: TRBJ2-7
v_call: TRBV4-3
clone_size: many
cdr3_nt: TGCGCCAGCAGCCACGGACTAGCGGGCAACTACGAGCAGTACTTC
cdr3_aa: CASSHGLAGNYEQYF

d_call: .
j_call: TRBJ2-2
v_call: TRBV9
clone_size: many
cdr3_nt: TGTGCCAGCAGCGTTCTCTCCGAGGGGAAGGCCACCGGGGAGCTGTTTTTT
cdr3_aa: CASSVLSEGKATGELFF

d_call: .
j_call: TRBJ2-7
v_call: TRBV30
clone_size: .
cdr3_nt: TGTGCCTGGAGTGCCTTGAGGGAGCAGTACTTC
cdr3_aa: CAWSALREQYF

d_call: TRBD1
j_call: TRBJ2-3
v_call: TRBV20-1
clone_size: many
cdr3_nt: TGCAGTGCTAGAGGAGTAGGTGGAGGGACAGGGGGTACAGATACGCAGTATTTT
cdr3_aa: CSARGVGGGTGGTDTQYF

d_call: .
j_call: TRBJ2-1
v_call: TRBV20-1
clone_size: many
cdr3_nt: TGCAGTGCTAGAGATACCGGGACGGAAAGGCTCCATGAGCAGTTCTTC
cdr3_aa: CSARDTGTERLHEQFF

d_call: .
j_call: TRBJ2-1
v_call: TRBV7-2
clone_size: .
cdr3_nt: TGTGCCAGCAGCCTTATACCTACCGAAGGTGAGCAGTTCTTC
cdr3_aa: CASSLIPTEGEQFF

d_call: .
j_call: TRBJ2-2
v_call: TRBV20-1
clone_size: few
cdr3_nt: TGCAGTGCTAGAAAGGGAGCGCAAGTCGGGGAGCTGTTTTTT
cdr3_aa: CSARKGAQVGELFF

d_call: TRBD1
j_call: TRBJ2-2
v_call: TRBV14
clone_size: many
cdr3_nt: TGTGCCAGCAGCCAGACAGGGCGCGCGAACACCGGGGAGCTGTTTTTT
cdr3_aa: CASSQTGRANTGELFF

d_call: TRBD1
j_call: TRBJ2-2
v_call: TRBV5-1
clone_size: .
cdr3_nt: TGCGCCAGCAGCTTGTGGCAGGGGACAGGGGGAAGGAGCGGGGAGCTGTTTTTT
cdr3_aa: CASSLWQGTGGRSGELFF

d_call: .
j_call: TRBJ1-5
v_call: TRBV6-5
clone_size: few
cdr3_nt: TGTGCCAGCAGACAGACGTTTGTGGTGAGTCAGCCCCAGCATTTT
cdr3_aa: CASRQTFVVSQPQHF

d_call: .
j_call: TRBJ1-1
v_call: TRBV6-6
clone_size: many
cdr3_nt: TGTGCCAGCAGTCGAGTGTCCACTGAAGCTTTCTTT
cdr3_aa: CASSRVSTEAFF

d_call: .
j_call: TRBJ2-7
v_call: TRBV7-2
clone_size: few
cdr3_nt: TGTGCCAGCAGCTTACGGTCCGGAGCCGGGGGATTTTCCTACGAGCAGTACTTC
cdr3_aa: CASSLRSGAGGFSYEQYF

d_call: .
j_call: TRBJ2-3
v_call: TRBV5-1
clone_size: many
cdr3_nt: TGCGCCAGCAGCTTTACAGGGTCGGATACGCAGTATTTT
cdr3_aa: CASSFTGSDTQYF

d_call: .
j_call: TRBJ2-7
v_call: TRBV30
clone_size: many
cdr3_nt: TGTGCCTGGGCCCCGGGGTTTAGCTCCTACGAGCAGTACTTC
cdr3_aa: CAWAPGFSSYEQYF

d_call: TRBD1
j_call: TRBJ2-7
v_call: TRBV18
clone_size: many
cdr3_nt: TGTGCCAGCTCACCGTTAGCAACTTCAGGGGGCATCTACGAGCAGTACTTC
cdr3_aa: CASSPLATSGGIYEQYF

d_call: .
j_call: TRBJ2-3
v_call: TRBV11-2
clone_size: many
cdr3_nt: TGTGCCAGCAGCATACTCAACCAGCTCACAGATACGCAGTATTTT
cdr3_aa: CASSILNQLTDTQYF

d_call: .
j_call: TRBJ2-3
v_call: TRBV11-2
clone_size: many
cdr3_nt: TGTGCCAGCAGCTTAGCCCTAAGAGATACGCAGTATTTT
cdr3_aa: CASSLALRDTQYF

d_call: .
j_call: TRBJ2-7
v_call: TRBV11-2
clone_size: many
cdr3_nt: TGTGCCAGCAGCTTAGTAGGGGGGTCCTACGAGCAGTACTTC
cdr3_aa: CASSLVGGSYEQYF

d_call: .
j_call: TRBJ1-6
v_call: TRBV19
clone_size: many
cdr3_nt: TGTGCCAGTGAGACAGGAGGTAATTCACCCCTCCACTTT
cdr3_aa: CASETGGNSPLHF

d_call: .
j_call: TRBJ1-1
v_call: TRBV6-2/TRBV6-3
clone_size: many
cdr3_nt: TGTGCCAGCATCAAACAGTACAACACTGAAGCTTTCTTT
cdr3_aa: CASIKQYNTEAFF

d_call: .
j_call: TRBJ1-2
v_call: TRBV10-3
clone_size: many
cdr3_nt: TGTGCCATCAGTGGGTTCAGGACCGACTATGGCTACACCTTC
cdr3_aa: CAISGFRTDYGYTF

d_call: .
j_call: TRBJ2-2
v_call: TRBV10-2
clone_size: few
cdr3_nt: TGCGCCAGCACGGGTCGGACTTCGAACACCGGGGAGCTGTTTTTT
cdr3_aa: CASTGRTSNTGELFF